A single sample is the source of the 25 T cell receptor beta chains below, sequenced in a study of cytomegalovirus exposure and HLA in healthy donors. 60 Vbeta and 13 Jbeta primers were used in PCR. Profiled with immunoSEQ multiplex PCR; TCRdb holds only in-frame clones, not every one. In the table there are hundreds of thousands of clones, more than 60% of which are singletons. The sequenced sample was PBMCs. The receptor source for this set is an older woman in good health and CMV-seropositive.

The gene calls are TRBV19 and TRBJ2-3; no clear D gene. Trimming cost V 1 base and J 4 bases, with 6 bases left between them. The CDR3 runs to 13 residues. The germline CDR1 and CDR2 sequences are LNHDA and SQIVND (reference sequence). As DNA, the CDR3 is TGTGCCAGTAGTATAGGACTTTCAGATACGCAGTATTTT. Amino acid sequence: CASSIGLSDTQYF.

The chain is built from TRBV19 and TRBJ1-5; weak D call: TRBD1 (6 bases). Germline CDR1 is LNHDA and CDR2 is SQIVND (reference sequence). The CDR3 has 13 amino acids. Trimming shortened V by 10 bases and J by 0 bases, and 10 bases separated the two germline ends. Here the CDR3 DNA reads TGTGCCATTGGACAGAATAGCAATCAGCCCCAGCATTTT. Translation gives CAIGQNSNQPQHF.

V is TRBV6-6 and J is TRBJ1-3; no clear D gene. The V gene lost 0 bases and the J gene lost 0 bases, with 6 bases spanning the gap. The V gene's germline CDR1 is MNHNY and CDR2 SVGAGI (reference sequence). The CDR3 runs 15 residues. CDR3 sequence reads: CASSYSQFSGNTIYF. CDR3 nucleotide sequence: TGTGCCAGCAGTTACTCCCAGTTCTCTGGAAACACCATATATTTT.

This clone has just a few counts. The chain couples TRBV27 to TRBJ2-1, with D hard to call. Germline-derived CDR1 and CDR2 are MNHEY and SMNVEV (reference sequence). This CDR3 has 14 amino acids. Trimming stripped 2 bases from V and 4 bases from J, with 9 bases between. The CDR3 sequence is CASSLRQEYNEQFF. The CDR3 DNA is TGTGCCAGCAGTTTAAGGCAGGAATACAATGAGCAGTTCTTC.

V usage is TRBV6-5 and J usage is TRBJ1-2; a weak D match, TRBD1 (6 bases). The germline V gene has CDR1 MNHEY and CDR2 SVGAGI. This CDR3 contains 13 residues. Trimming removed 4 bases from V and 4 bases from J, with 10 bases in between. The CDR3 loop reads CASSWTVSYGYTF. DNA of the CDR3: TGTGCCAGCAGTTGGACAGTCTCCTATGGCTACACCTTC.

This clone was counted between two and nine times. This rearrangement joins TRBV18 to TRBJ1-1; D is unresolved. CDR3 length: 14 residues. CDR1 is KGHSH and CDR2 is LQKENI in the germline V gene. V shed 1 base and J shed 1 base, with 7 bases lying between them. The CDR3 reads CASSPQDSNTEAFF. The CDR3 bases are TGTGCCAGCTCACCACAGGACTCGAACACTGAAGCTTTCTTT.

The chain employs TRBV2 and TRBJ2-3; TRBD2 aligns across 7 bases. Trimming cost V 6 bases and J 1 base; bases outside gene matches: 4. Germline CDR1 SNHLY, CDR2 FYNNEI. This CDR3 contains 14 residues. DNA for the CDR3: TGTGCCAGCAGCTGGAGCGGGGGCACAGATACGCAGTATTTT. It translates to CASSWSGGTDTQYF. Drawing the rest from reference TRBV2 and TRBJ2-3, the complete variable domain is EPEVTQTPSHQVTQMGQEVILRCVPISNHLYFYWYRQILGQKVEFLVSFYNNEISEKSEIFDDQFSVERPDGSNFTLKIRSTKLEDSAMYFCASSWSGGTDTQYFGPGTRLTVL.

This clone was seen a handful of times. The rearrangement links TRBV29-1 to TRBJ2-7; no clear D. The germline V gene encodes CDR1 SQVTM and CDR2 ANQGSEA. The CDR3 spans 11 residues. V lost 5 bases to trimming and J lost 3 bases, with 8 bases between them. CDR3 coding DNA: TGCAGCGTTTCCGACAACTACGAGCAGTACTTC. It codes for CSVSDNYEQYF.

V gene TRBV19 combines with J gene TRBJ1-1, with 10 positions matching TRBD1. Per germline, CDR1 LNHDA and CDR2 SQIVND (reference sequence). The J segment lost 0 bases and the V segment lost 4 bases, leaving 8 bases of the junction unmatched. There are 17 residues in the CDR3. CDR3 region: CASSTGTGVTMNTEAFF. The CDR3 coding sequence is TGTGCCAGTAGTACCGGGACAGGGGTGACAATGAACACTGAAGCTTTCTTT. Together with reference TRBV19 and TRBJ1-1, the CDR3 gives the full variable domain: DGGITQSPKYLFRKEGQNVTLSCEQNLNHDAMYWYRQDPGQGLRLIYYSQIVNDFQKGDIAEGYSVSREKKESFPLTVTSAQKNPTAFYLCASSTGTGVTMNTEAFFGQGTRLTVV.

The chain joins TRBV7-9 to TRBJ1-3; a weak D match, TRBD1 (6 bases). The V and J ends lost 6 bases and 4 bases respectively, with 22 bases between them. The CDR3 has 17 residues. Germline values: CDR1 SEHNR, CDR2 FQNEAQ (reference sequence). In DNA, the CDR3 is TGTGCCAGCAGACCCCAGCTCCGCCAGGGGAAAGGAAACACCATATATTTT. Protein: CASRPQLRQGKGNTIYF.

J is TRBJ2-5 and V is TRBV5-1, with 12 bases lining up with TRBD2. V lost 0 bases and J lost 1; bases outside the gene matches: 1. The germline CDR1 and CDR2 sequences are SGHRS and YFSETQ. The CDR3 spans 16 residues. In DNA, the CDR3 is TGCGCCAGCAGCTTGGAGACTAGCGGGGGCCAAGAGACCCAGTACTTC. Its translation is CASSLETSGGQETQYF.

This clone was seen a handful of times. The same CDR3 arises from other DNA sequences in this sample as well. The chain has TRBV5-1 and TRBJ2-5, with TRBD2 matching over 12 bases. CDR1 SGHRS and CDR2 YFSETQ come from the germline V gene. The CDR3 is made up of 15 amino acids. The V gene end was trimmed by 0 bases and the J gene end by 4 bases; junction bases not matched to a gene: 1. DNA of the CDR3: TGCGCCAGCAGCTTGGGACTAGCGGGAGTAGAGACCCAGTACTTC. It specifies CASSLGLAGVETQYF.

This chain joins TRBV5-1 and TRBJ1-5; TRBD1 matches at 10 bases. Germline V gene lookup returns CDR1 SGHRS and CDR2 YFSETQ. The CDR3 extends over 17 amino acids. J lost 6 bases, V lost 4 bases, and 13 bases had no gene match. The DNA of the CDR3 is TGCGCCAGCAGCCCCCATCCCGGGACAGGGGAAGGTCAGCCCCAGCATTTT. Translated, it gives CASSPHPGTGEGQPQHF. The variable domain in full, with the rest retrieved from reference TRBV5-1 and TRBJ1-5, is KAGVTQTPRYLIKTRGQQVTLSCSPISGHRSVSWYQQTPGQGLQFLFEYFSETQRNKGNFPGRFSGRQFSNSRSEMNVSTLELGDSALYLCASSPHPGTGEGQPQHFGDGTRLSIL.

The genes are TRBV23-1 and TRBJ1-5; TRBD1 matches 10 bases. TRBV23-1 is reported as an ORF; its role is uncertain. The junction had 13 bases not matched to a gene; V was cut back by 8 bases and J by 3 bases. The CDR3 runs to 17 residues. CDR3 region: CASPEGGQGWVNQPQHF. CDR3 in DNA: TGCGCCAGCCCTGAAGGGGGACAGGGGTGGGTCAATCAGCCCCAGCATTTT.

This chain links TRBV9 with TRBJ1-6; 7 bases match TRBD1. The CDR3 sequence is 13 residues long. Germline V gives CDR1 SGDLS, CDR2 YYNGEE. The V gene end was trimmed by 4 bases and the J gene end by 7 bases; junction bases not matched to a gene: 2. CDR3 region: CASSRDSNSPLHF. The CDR3 DNA reads as TGTGCCAGCAGCAGGGACAGCAATTCACCCCTCCACTTT.

J is TRBJ2-1 and V is TRBV7-9; the D is unclear. V lost 3 bases and J 9 bases, leaving 9 bases between the germline ends. The CDR3 spans 12 residues. CDR1 SEHNR and CDR2 FQNEAQ come from the germline V gene (reference sequence). The CDR3 sequence: CASSFSGTEQFF. The CDR3 DNA reads as TGTGCCAGCAGCTTCTCAGGAACTGAGCAGTTCTTC.

The chain employs TRBV7-7 and TRBJ2-1; D is unresolved. Germline-derived CDR1 and CDR2 are SSHAT and FNYEAQ (reference sequence). V gave up 2 bases and J gave up 7 bases, with 12 bases separating them. The CDR3 has 14 residues. The CDR3 region is CASSLSSVGNEQFF. The DNA for the CDR3 is TGTGCCAGCAGCTTAAGCTCGGTTGGTAATGAGCAGTTCTTC.

This clone has more than one count but fewer than ten. This chain links TRBV5-1 with TRBJ2-3; TRBD1 aligns across 7 bases. The length of the CDR3 is 15 residues. Germline V CDR1 and CDR2: SGHRS, YFSETQ. Trimming cost V 4 bases and J 0 bases; bases outside gene matches: 5. This CDR3 reads CASSRDSTSTDTQYF. The CDR3 nucleotides read TGCGCCAGCAGCAGGGACAGTACTAGCACAGATACGCAGTATTTT.

This chain connects TRBV5-1 to TRBJ2-1; 8 bases line up with TRBD1. CDR3 size: 15 residues. V dropped 3 bases and J dropped 3; count of bases not matched to a gene: 5. CDR1 and CDR2 (germline): SGHRS, YFSETQ. The CDR3 sequence is CASSSRDRIYNEQFF. The CDR3 nucleotides are TGCGCCAGCAGCTCTCGGGACAGGATCTACAATGAGCAGTTCTTC.

The chain uses TRBV29-1 and TRBJ2-3; D is perhaps TRBD1 (5 bases). This CDR3 spans 13 amino acids. The V and J ends lost 4 bases and 4 bases respectively, with 12 bases between them. Per germline, CDR1 SQVTM and CDR2 ANQGSEA. CDR3 DNA sequence: TGCAGCGTTGTTAAGGGGCAGGCAGATACGCAGTATTTT. It codes for CSVVKGQADTQYF.

V gene TRBV6-1 combines with J gene TRBJ1-4, with 8 nucleotides matching TRBD1. The ends lost 6 bases at V and 3 bases at J; junction bases unmatched: 3. CDR1 and CDR2 from the germline V gene are MNHNS and SASEGT. This CDR3 is 14 amino acids long. CDR3 nucleotides: TGTGCCAGCAGGCAGGGGGCGCCTAATGAAAAACTGTTTTTT. Residues: CASRQGAPNEKLFF.

V gene TRBV6-1 combines with J gene TRBJ1-5; possible D gene TRBD1, 5 bases. CDR1 and CDR2 (germline): MNHNS, SASEGT. V was clipped by 4 bases and J by 6 bases, with 10 bases between them. The CDR3 is 13 amino acids. The CDR3 DNA reads as TGTGCCAGCAGTGGGGGGGTAATTCAGCCCCAGCATTTT. This translates into CASSGGVIQPQHF.

The CDR3 DNA sequence: TGTGCCAGCTCACCACCGACAGGTTATGGCTACACCTTC. Translating it yields CASSPPTGYGYTF. V usage is TRBV18 and J usage is TRBJ1-2, with D maybe TRBD1 (6 bases). The ends were cut back, 0 bases at V and 5 bases at J, with 7 bases in the middle. Germline CDR1 is KGHSH and CDR2 is LQKENI. This CDR3 contains 13 residues.

The rearrangement uses TRBV4-3 and TRBJ1-2; 7 positions match TRBD1. Trimming took 5 bases from V and 2 from J; bases not matched to a gene: 2. Germline V CDR1 and CDR2: LGHNA, YSLEER. The CDR3 runs 13 residues. As DNA, the CDR3 is TGCGCCAGCAGCAAGGGGGCCAACTATGGCTACACCTTC. This encodes CASSKGANYGYTF.

The rearrangement uses TRBV5-4 and TRBJ2-1, with TRBD2 identical over 9 bases. Germline V gene data show CDR1 as SGHNT and CDR2 as YYREEE (reference sequence). This CDR3 spans 13 amino acids. V was clipped by 4 bases and J by 8 bases; unmatched bases: 4. The CDR3 here is CASSPGLAYEQFF. In DNA, the CDR3 is TGTGCCAGCAGCCCGGGACTAGCTTATGAGCAGTTCTTC.